This T cell receptor (beta chain) came from a study of blood T cell repertoires in COVID-19. Background on the study: Sample material is recorded as cDNA or gDNA derived from T cells, B-cell-depleted T cells, or PBMCs.

The V gene's germline CDR1 is SGHAT and CDR2 FQNNGV. There are 13 residues in the CDR3. Trimming took 1 base from V and 6 from J, leaving 10 bases between them. Assay used: immunoSEQ multiplex PCR; TCRdb lists only in-frame clones, some missing. The sample has around 300,000 clones; roughly 89% are singletons. The TCR sequence derives from a woman between 40 and 55 years old who had recovered from COVID-19. The sequenced sample consisted of peripheral blood. The chain recombines TRBV11-2 with TRBJ2-7; TRBD1 might be the D (6 bases). The CDR3 coding sequence is TGTGCCAGCAGCTTAGGGACAGCCCCCGAGCAGTACTTC. Amino acid sequence: CASSLGTAPEQYF.